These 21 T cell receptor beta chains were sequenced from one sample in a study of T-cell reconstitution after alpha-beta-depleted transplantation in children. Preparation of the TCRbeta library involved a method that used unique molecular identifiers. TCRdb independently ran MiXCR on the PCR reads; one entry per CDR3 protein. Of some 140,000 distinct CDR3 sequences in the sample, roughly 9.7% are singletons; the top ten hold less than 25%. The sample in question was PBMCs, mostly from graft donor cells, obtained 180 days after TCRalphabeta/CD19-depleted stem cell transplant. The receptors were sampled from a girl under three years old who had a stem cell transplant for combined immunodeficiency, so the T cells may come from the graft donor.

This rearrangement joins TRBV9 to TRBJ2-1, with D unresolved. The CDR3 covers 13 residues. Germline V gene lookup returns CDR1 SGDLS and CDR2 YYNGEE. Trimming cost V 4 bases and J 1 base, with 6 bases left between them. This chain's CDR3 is CASSSQSYNEQFF. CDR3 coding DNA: TGTGCCAGCAGCTCTCAATCCTACAATGAGCAGTTCTTC. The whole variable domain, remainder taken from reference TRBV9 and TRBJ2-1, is DSGVTQTPKHLITATGQRVTLRCSPRSGDLSVYWYQQSLDQGLQFLIQYYNGEERAKGNILERFSAQQFPDLHSELNLSSLELGDSALYFCASSSQSYNEQFFGPGTRLTVL.

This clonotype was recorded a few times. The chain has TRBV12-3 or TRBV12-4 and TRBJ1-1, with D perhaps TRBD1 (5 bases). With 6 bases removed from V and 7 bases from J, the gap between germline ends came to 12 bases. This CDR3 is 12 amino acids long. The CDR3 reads CASSRTRVEAFF. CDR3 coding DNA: TGTGCCAGCAGCCGGACACGGGTTGAAGCTTTCTTT.

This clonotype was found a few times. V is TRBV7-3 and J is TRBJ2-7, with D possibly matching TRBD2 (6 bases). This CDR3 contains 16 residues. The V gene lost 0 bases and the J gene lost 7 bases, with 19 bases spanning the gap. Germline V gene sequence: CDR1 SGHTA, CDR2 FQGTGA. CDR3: CASSLTYSIREEEQYF. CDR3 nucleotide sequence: TGTGCCAGCAGCTTAACGTACAGTATCAGGGAGGAGGAGCAGTACTTC.

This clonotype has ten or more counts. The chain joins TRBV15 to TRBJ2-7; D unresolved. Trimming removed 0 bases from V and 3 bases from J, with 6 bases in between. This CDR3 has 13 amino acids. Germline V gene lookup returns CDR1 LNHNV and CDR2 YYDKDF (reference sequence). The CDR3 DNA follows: TGTGCCACCAGCAGAGATCTGGGCTACGAGCAGTACTTC. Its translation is CATSRDLGYEQYF. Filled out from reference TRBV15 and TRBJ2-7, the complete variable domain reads DAMVIQNPRYQVTQFGKPVTLSCSQTLNHNVMYWYQQKSSQAPKLLFHYYDKDFNNEADTPDNFQSRRPNTSFCFLDIRSPGLGDTAMYLCATSRDLGYEQYFGPGTRLTVT.

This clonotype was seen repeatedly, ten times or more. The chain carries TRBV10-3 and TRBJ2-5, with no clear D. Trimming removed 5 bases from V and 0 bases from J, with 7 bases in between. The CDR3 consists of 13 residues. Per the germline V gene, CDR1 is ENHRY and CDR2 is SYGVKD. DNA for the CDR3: TGTGCCATCAGTCTGGGCAACCAAGAGACCCAGTACTTC. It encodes CAISLGNQETQYF.

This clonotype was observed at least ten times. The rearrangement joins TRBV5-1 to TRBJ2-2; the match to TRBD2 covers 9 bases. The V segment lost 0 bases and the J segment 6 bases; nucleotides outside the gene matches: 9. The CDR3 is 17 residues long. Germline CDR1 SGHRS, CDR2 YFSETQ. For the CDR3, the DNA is TGCGCCAGCAGCTTGGGCCCCAGCGGGAGGAGGCCCGGGGAGCTGTTTTTT. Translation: CASSLGPSGRRPGELFF.

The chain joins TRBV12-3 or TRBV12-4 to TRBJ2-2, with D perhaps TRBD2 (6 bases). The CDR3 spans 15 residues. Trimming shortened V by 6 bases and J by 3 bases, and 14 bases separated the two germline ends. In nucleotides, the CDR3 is TGTGCCAGCAGCCGGGACTTTGGGGACACCGGGGAGCTGTTTTTT. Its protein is CASSRDFGDTGELFF.

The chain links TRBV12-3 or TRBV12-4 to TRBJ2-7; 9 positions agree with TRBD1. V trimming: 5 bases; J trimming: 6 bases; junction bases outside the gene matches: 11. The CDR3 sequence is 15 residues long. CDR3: CASSLMDRGLGEQYF. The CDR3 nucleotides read TGTGCCAGCAGTCTAATGGACAGGGGTTTGGGCGAGCAGTACTTC.

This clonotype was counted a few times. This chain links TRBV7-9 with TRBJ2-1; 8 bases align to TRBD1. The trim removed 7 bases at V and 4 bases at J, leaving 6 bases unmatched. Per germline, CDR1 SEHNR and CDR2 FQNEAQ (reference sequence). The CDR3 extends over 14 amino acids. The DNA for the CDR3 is TGTGCCAGCACCGGACAGGGTGGGTACAATGAGCAGTTCTTC. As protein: CASTGQGGYNEQFF. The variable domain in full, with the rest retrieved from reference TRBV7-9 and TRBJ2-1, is DTGVSQNPRHKITKRGQNVTFRCDPISEHNRLYWYRQTLGQGPEFLTYFQNEAQLEKSRLLSDRFSAERPKGSFSTLEIQRTEQGDSAMYLCASTGQGGYNEQFFGPGTRLTVL.

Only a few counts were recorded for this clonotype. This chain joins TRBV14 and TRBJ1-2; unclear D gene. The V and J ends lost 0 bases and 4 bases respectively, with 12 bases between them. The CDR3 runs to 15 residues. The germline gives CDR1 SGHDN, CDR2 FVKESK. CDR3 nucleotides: TGTGCCAGCAGCCAAGATCTTATCCCTTCCTATGGCTACACCTTC. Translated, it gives CASSQDLIPSYGYTF. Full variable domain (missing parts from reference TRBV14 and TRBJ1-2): EAGVTQFPSHSVIEKGQTVTLRCDPISGHDNLYWYRRVMGKEIKFLLHFVKESKQDESGMPNNRFLAERTGGTYSTLKVQPAELEDSGVYFCASSQDLIPSYGYTFGSGTRLTVV.

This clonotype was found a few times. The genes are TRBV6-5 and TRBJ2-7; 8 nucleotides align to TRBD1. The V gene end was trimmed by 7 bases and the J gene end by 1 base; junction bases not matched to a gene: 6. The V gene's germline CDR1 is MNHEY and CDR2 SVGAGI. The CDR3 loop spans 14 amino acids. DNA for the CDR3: TGTGCCAGCAAGAGGACAGGGTCTTCCTACGAGCAGTACTTC. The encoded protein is CASKRTGSSYEQYF.

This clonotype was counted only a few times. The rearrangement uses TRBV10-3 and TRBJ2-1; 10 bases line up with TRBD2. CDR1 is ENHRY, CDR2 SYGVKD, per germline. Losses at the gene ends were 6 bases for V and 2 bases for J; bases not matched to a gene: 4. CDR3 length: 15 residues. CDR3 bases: TGTGCCATCAGCCCGACTAGCGGGCCCTACAATGAGCAGTTCTTC. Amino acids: CAISPTSGPYNEQFF.

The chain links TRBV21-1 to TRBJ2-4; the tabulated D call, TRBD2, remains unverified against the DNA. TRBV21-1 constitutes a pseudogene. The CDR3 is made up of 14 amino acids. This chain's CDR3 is CASSKSPGRGLVYF. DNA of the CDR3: TGTGCCAGCAGCAAGTCCCCTGGGAGGGGTCTGGTGTACTTC.

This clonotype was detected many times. CDR3 sequence (DNA): TGTGCCAGCAGCCCCGAGTTATTACCGGACTATGGCTACACCTTC. This sequence encodes CASSPELLPDYGYTF. The rearrangement joins TRBV11-2 to TRBJ1-2, with D uncertain. Germline values: CDR1 SGHAT, CDR2 FQNNGV. Trimming removed 5 bases at V and 3 bases at J, with 16 bases between. This CDR3 comprises 15 residues. The full variable domain, its missing parts supplied by reference TRBV11-2 and TRBJ1-2, is EAGVAQSPRYKIIEKRQSVAFWCNPISGHATLYWYQQILGQGPKLLIQFQNNGVVDDSQLPKDRFSAERLKGVDSTLKIQPAKLEDSAVYLCASSPELLPDYGYTFGSGTRLTVV.

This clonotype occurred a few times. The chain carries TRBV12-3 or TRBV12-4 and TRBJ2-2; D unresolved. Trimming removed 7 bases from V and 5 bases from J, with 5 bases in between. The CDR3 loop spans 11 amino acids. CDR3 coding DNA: TGTGCCAGCAAAAGGACCGGGGAGCTGTTTTTT. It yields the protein CASKRTGELFF.

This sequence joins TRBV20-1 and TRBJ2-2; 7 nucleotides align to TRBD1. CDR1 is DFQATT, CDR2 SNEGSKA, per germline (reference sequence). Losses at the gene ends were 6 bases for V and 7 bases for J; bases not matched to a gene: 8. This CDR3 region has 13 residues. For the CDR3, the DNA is TGCAGTGCCAGGGACAGTGGGGGCGGGGAGCTGTTTTTT. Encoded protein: CSARDSGGGELFF.

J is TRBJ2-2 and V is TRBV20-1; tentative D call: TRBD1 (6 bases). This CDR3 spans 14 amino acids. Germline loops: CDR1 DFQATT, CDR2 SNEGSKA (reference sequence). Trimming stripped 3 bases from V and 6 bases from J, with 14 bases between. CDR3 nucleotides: TGCAGTGCTAGGGGACATGGGGCCGCCGGGGAGCTGTTTTTT. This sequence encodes CSARGHGAAGELFF.

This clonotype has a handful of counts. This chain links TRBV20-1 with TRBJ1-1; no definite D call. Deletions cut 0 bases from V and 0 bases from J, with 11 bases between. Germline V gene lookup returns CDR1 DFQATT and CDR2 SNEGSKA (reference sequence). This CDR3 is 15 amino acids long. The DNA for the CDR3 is TGCAGTGCTAGAGATCGGCGCGGTTTGAACACTGAAGCTTTCTTT. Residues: CSARDRRGLNTEAFF.

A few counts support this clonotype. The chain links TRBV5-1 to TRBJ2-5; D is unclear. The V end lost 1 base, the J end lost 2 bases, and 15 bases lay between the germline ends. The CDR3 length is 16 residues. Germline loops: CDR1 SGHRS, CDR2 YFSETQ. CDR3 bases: TGCGCCAGCAGCTTGTTTCAGCAAGGGTCTCAAGAGACCCAGTACTTC. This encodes CASSLFQQGSQETQYF.

For the CDR3, the DNA is TGTGCCAGCAGTCCACGACTAGCGGGAGGGAGGGCAGATACGCAGTATTTT. It codes for CASSPRLAGGRADTQYF. V gene TRBV27 combines with J gene TRBJ2-3; TRBD2 aligns across 14 bases. Germline V gene data show CDR1 as MNHEY and CDR2 as SMNVEV (reference sequence). The CDR3 is made up of 17 amino acids. V shed 5 bases, J shed 4 bases, and the junction held 8 bases outside the gene matches.

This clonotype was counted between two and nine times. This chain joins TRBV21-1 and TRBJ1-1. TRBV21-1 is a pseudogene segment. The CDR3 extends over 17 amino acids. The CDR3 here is CASSKGREQIFNTEAFF. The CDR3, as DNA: TGTGCCAGCAGCAAAGGAAGGGAACAGATCTTCAACACTGAAGCTTTCTTT.